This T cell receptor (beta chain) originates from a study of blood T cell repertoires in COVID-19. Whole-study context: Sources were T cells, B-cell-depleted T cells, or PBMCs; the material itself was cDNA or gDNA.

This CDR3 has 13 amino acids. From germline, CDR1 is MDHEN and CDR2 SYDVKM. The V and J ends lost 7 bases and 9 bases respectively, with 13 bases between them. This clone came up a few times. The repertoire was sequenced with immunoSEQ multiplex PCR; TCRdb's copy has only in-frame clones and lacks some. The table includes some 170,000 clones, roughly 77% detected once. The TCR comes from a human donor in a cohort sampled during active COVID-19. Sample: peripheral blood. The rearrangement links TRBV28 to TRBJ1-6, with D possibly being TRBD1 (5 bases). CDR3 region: CASKSDSTSPLHF. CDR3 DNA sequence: TGTGCCAGCAAATCAGACAGCACTTCACCCCTCCACTTT.